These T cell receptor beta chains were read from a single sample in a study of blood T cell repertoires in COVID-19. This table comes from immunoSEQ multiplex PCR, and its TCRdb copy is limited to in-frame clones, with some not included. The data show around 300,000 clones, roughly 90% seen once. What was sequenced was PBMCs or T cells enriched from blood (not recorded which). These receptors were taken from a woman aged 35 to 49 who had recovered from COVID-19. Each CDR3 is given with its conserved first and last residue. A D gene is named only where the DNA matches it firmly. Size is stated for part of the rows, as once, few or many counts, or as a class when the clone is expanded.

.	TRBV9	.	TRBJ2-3	CASSYHRDNRGTDTQYF	TGTGCCAGCAGCTATCATCGGGACAACAGGGGCACAGATACGCAGTATTTT
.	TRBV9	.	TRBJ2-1	CASSPLDGAEHEQFF	TGTGCCAGCAGCCCCCTAGATGGGGCAGAACATGAGCAGTTCTTC
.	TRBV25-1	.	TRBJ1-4	CASSDMIGKTNEKLFF	TGTGCCAGCAGTGACATGATCGGTAAAACTAATGAAAAACTGTTTTTT
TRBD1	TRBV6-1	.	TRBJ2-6	CASSERGQGTGGANVLTF	TGTGCCAGCAGTGAACGGGGACAGGGGACTGGCGGGGCCAACGTCCTGACTTTC
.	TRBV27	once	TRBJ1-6	CASSLVSRYSYNSPLHF	TGTGCCAGCAGTTTAGTATCCCGGTACTCCTATAATTCACCCCTCCACTTT
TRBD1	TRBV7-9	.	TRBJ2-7	CASSSRDRGPYEQYF	TGTGCCAGCAGCTCCCGGGACAGGGGTCCCTACGAGCAGTACTTC
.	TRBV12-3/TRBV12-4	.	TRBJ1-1	CASSPYRRTEAFF	TGTGCCAGCAGTCCGTATAGGAGGACTGAAGCTTTCTTT
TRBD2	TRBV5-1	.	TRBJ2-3	CASSSAPAGGPDTQYF	TGCGCCAGCAGCTCAGCCCCCGCGGGAGGCCCAGATACGCAGTATTTT
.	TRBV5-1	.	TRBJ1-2	CASSLVGVEGYTF	TGCGCCAGCAGCTTGGTAGGGGTGGAAGGCTACACCTTC
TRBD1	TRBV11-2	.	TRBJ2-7	CASSTGGTYEQYF	TGTGCCAGCAGTACAGGGGGGACCTACGAGCAGTACTTC
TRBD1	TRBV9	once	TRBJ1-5	CASSADRGSNQPQHF	TGTGCCAGCAGCGCCGACAGGGGTTCGAATCAGCCCCAGCATTTT
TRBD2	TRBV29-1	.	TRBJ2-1	CSVYWTSGRDEQFF	TGCAGCGTCTACTGGACTAGCGGGAGGGATGAGCAGTTCTTC
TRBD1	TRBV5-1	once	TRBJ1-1	CASRPGTGDMNTEAFF	TGCGCCAGCAGGCCCGGGACAGGCGATATGAACACTGAAGCTTTCTTT
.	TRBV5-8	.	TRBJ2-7	CASSIYEQYF	TGTGCCAGCAGCATATACGAGCAGTACTTC
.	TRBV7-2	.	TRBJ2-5	CASSLSSGVQETQYF	TGTGCCAGCAGCTTAAGTTCGGGGGTACAAGAGACCCAGTACTTC
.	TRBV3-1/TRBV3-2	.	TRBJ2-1	CASMRLNSNEQFF	TGTGCCAGCATGCGACTGAACTCCAATGAGCAGTTCTTC
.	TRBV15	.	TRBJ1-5	CATSRDLGNQPQHF	TGTGCCACCAGCAGAGATCTCGGGAATCAGCCCCAGCATTTT
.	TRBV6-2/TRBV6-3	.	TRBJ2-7	CASSYSTGDEQYF	TGTGCCAGCAGTTACTCGACCGGGGACGAGCAGTACTTC
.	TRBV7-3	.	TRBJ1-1	CASSLGAGTEAFF	TGTGCCAGCAGCTTAGGCGCAGGCACTGAAGCTTTCTTT
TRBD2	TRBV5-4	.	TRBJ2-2	CASSLERGGTGELFF	TGTGCCAGCAGCTTAGAGCGGGGGGGCACCGGGGAGCTGTTTTTT
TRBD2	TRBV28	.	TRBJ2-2	CASSLGGGTTGELFF	TGTGCCAGCAGTTTGGGCGGGGGGACCACCGGGGAGCTGTTTTTT
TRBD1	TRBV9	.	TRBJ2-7	CASSPGAGGVVYEQYF	TGTGCCAGCAGCCCCGGAGCAGGGGGCGTCGTATACGAGCAGTACTTC
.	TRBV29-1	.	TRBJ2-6	CSVAGSGANVLTF	TGCAGCGTTGCAGGCTCTGGGGCCAACGTCCTGACTTTC
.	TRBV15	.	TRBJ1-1	CATSRDLAGPGVGTEAFF	TGTGCCACCAGCAGAGATCTCGCGGGCCCGGGCGTTGGCACTGAAGCTTTCTTT
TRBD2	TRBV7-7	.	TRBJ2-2	CASSLGLAGTGELFF	TGTGCTAGCAGCTTAGGTCTAGCGGGGACCGGGGAGCTGTTTTTT
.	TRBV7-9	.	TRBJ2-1	CASSLLGFGHNEQFF	TGTGCCAGCAGCTTGCTAGGATTTGGCCACAATGAGCAGTTCTTC
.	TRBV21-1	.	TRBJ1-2	CASSKALLVGREGIYGYTF	TGTGCCAGCAGCAAAGCGCTTCTAGTAGGGCGGGAGGGTATCTATGGCTACACCTTC
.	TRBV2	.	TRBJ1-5	CASSADGGAWPQHF	TGTGCCAGCAGTGCGGACGGAGGTGCGTGGCCCCAGCATTTT
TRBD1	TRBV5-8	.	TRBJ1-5	CASSQDRGYQPQHF	TGTGCCAGCAGCCAAGACAGGGGTTATCAGCCCCAGCATTTT
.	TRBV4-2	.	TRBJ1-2	CASSHNRVGYGYTF	TGTGCCAGCAGCCACAACAGGGTAGGTTATGGCTACACCTTC
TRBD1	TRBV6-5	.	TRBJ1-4	CASSLDRGPGEKLFF	TGTGCCAGCAGCCTCGACAGGGGCCCGGGTGAAAAACTGTTTTTT
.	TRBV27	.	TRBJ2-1	CASSPQVSGYNEQFF	TGTGCCAGCAGCCCACAGGTCTCCGGGTACAATGAGCAGTTCTTC
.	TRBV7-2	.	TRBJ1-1	CASSLALVTTEAFF	TGTGCCAGCAGCTTAGCGCTAGTCACCACTGAAGCTTTCTTT